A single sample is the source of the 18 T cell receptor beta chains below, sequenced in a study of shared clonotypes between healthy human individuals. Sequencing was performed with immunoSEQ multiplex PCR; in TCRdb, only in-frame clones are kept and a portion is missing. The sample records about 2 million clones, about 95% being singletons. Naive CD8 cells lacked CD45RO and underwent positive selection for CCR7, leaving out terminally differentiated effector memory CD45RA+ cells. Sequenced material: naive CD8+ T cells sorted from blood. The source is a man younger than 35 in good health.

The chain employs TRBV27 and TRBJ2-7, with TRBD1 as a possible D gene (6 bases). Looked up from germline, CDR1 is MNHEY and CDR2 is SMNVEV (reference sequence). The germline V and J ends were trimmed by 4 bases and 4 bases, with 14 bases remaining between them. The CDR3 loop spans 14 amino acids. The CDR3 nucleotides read TGTGCCAGCAGTTGGACAGCCGAAAGGTACGAGCAGTACTTC. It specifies CASSWTAERYEQYF.

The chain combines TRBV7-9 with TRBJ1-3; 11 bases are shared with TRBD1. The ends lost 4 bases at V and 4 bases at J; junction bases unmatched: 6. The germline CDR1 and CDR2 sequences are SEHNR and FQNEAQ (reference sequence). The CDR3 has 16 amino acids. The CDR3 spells CASSSRDRGVGNTIYF. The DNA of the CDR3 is TGTGCCAGCAGCTCGCGGGACAGGGGGGTAGGAAACACCATATATTTT.

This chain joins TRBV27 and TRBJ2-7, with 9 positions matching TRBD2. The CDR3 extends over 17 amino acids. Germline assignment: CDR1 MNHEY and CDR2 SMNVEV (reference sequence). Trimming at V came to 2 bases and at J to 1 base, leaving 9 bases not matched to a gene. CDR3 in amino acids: CASSLDPLREGSYEQYF. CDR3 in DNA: TGTGCCAGCAGTTTAGATCCTTTGCGGGAGGGTTCCTACGAGCAGTACTTC.

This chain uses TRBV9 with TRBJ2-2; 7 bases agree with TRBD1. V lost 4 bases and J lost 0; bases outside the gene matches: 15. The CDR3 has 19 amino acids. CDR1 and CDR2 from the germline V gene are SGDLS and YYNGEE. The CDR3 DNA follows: TGTGCCAGCAGCTCCCGGACGGACAGGACACTCGCGAACACCGGGGAGCTGTTTTTT. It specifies CASSSRTDRTLANTGELFF. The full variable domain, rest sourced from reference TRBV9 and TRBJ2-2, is DSGVTQTPKHLITATGQRVTLRCSPRSGDLSVYWYQQSLDQGLQFLIQYYNGEERAKGNILERFSAQQFPDLHSELNLSSLELGDSALYFCASSSRTDRTLANTGELFFGEGSRLTVL.

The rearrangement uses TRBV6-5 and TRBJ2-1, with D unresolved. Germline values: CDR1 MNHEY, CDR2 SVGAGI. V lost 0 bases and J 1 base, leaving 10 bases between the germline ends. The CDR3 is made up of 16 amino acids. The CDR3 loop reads CASSYSAASSYNEQFF. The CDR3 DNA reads TGTGCCAGCAGTTACTCGGCGGCTTCATCCTACAATGAGCAGTTCTTC.

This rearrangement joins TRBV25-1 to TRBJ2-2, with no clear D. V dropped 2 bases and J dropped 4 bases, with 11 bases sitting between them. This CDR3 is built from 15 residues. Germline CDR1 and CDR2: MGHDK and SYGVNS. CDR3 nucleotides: TGTGCCAGCAGTGAAGGTTACAGAAGCACCGGGGAGCTGTTTTTT. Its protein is CASSEGYRSTGELFF. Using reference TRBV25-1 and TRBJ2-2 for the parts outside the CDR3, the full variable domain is EADIYQTPRYLVIGTGKKITLECSQTMGHDKMYWYQQDPGMELHLIHYSYGVNSTEKGDLSSESTVSRIRTEHFPLTLESARPSHTSQYLCASSEGYRSTGELFFGEGSRLTVL.

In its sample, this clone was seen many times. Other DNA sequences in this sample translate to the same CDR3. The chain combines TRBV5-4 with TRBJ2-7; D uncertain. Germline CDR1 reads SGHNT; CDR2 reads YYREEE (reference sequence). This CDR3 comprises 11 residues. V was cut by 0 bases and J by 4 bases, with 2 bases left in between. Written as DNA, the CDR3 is TGTGCCAGCAGCTTGGGGTACGAGCAGTACTTC. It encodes CASSLGYEQYF.

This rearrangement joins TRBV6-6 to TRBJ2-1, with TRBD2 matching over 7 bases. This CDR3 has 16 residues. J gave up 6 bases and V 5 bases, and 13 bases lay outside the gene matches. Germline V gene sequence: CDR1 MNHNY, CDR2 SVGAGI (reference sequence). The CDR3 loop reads CASSQGLGPPGNEQFF. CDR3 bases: TGTGCCAGCAGTCAAGGACTAGGCCCGCCGGGCAATGAGCAGTTCTTC.

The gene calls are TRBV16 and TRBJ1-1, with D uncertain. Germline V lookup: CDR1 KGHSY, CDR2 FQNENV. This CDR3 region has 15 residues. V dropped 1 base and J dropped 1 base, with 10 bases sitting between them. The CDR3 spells CASSQFEEGNTEAFF. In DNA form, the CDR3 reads TGTGCCAGCAGCCAATTTGAGGAGGGGAACACTGAAGCTTTCTTT.

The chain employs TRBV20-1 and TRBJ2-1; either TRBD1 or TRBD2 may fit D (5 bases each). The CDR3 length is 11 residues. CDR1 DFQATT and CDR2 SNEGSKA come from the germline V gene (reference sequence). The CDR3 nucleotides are TGCGCCGGGACCTCTTACAATGAGCAGTTCTTC. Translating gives CAGTSYNEQFF.

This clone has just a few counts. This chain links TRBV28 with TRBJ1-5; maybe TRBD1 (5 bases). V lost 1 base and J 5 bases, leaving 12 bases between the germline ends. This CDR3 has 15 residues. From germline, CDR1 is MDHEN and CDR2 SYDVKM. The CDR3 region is CASSLLAGPDQPQHF. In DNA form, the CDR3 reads TGTGCCAGCAGTTTATTGGCAGGGCCCGATCAGCCCCAGCATTTT.

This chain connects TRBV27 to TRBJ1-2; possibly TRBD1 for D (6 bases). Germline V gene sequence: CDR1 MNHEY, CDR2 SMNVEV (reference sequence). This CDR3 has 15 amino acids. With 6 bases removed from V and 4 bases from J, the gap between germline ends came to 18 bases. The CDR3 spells CASSPGRGGPYGYTF. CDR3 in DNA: TGTGCCAGCAGCCCTGGGAGGGGGGGACCCTATGGCTACACCTTC.

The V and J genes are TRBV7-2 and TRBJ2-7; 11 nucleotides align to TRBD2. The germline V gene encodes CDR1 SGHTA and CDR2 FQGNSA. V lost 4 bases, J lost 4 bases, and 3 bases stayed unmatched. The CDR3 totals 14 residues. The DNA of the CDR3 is TGTGCCAGCAGCTGGGGACTAGCGGAGTACGAGCAGTACTTC. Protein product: CASSWGLAEYEQYF. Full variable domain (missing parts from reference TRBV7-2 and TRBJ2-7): GAGVSQSPSNKVTEKGKDVELRCDPISGHTALYWYRQSLGQGLEFLIYFQGNSAPDKSGLPSDRFSAERTGGSVSTLTIQRTQQEDSAVYLCASSWGLAEYEQYFGPGTRLTVT.

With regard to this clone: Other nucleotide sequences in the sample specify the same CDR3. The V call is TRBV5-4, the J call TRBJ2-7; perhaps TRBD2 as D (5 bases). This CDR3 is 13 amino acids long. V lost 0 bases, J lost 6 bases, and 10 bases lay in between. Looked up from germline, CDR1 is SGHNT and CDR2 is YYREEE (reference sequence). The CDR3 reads CASSLGGSGEQYF. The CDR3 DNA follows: TGTGCCAGCAGCTTGGGAGGGAGTGGCGAGCAGTACTTC.

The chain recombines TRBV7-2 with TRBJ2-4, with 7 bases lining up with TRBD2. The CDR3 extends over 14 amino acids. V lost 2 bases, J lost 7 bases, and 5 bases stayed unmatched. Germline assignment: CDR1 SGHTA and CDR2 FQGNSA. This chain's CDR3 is CASSLIRGENIQYF. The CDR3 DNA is TGTGCCAGCAGCTTAATCCGGGGGGAGAACATTCAGTACTTC.

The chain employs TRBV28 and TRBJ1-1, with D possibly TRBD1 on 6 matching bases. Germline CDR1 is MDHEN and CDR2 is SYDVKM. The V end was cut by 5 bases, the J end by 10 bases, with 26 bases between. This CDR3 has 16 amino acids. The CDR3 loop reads CASSGPGDNRIRGAFF. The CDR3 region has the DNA TGTGCCAGCAGTGGCCCTGGGGACAATCGAATTAGAGGAGCTTTCTTT.

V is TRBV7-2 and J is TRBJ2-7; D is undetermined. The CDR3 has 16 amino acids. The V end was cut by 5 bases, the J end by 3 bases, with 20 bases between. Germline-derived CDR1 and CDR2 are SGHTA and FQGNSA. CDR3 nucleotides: TGTGCCAGCAGCAGGACGGAACATCTGGTGATCTACGAGCAGTACTTC. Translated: CASSRTEHLVIYEQYF.

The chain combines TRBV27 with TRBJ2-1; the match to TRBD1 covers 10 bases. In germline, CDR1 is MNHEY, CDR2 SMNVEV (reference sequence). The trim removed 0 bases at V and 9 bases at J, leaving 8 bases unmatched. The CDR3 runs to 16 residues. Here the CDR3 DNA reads TGTGCCAGCAGTTTATCGCGGGGACAGGGGAAGCCTGAGCAGTTCTTC. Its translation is CASSLSRGQGKPEQFF.